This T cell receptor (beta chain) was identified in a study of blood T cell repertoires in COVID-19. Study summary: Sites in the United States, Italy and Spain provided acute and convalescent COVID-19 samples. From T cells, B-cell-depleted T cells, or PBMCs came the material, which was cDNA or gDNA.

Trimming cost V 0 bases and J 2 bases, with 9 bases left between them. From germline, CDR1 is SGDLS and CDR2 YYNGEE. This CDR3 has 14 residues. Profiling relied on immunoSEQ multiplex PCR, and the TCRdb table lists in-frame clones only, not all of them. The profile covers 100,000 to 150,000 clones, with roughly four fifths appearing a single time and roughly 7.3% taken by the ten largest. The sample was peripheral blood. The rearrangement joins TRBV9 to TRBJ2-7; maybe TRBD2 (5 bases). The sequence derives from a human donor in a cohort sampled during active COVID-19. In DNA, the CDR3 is TGTGCCAGCAGCGTAGGTAGCGTTACCTACGAGCAGTACTTC. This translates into CASSVGSVTYEQYF. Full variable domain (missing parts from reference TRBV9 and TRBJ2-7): DSGVTQTPKHLITATGQRVTLRCSPRSGDLSVYWYQQSLDQGLQFLIQYYNGEERAKGNILERFSAQQFPDLHSELNLSSLELGDSALYFCASSVGSVTYEQYFGPGTRLTVT.